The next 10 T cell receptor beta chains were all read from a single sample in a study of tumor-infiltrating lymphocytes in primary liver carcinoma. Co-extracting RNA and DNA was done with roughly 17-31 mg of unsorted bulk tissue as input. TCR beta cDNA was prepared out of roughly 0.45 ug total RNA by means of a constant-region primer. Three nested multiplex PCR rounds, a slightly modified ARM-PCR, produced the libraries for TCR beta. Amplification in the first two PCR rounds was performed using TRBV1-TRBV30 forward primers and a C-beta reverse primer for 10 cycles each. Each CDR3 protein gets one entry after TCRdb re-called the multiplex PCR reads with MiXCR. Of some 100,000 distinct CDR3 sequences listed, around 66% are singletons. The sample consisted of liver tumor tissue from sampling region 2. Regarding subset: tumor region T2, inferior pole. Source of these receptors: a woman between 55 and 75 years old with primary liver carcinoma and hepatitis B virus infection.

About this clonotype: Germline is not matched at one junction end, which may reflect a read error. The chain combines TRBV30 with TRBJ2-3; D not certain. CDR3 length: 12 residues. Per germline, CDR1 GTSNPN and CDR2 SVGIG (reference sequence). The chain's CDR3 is CTWKTGTDTQYF. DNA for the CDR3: TGTACCTGGAAGACGGGCACAGATACGCAGTATTTT.

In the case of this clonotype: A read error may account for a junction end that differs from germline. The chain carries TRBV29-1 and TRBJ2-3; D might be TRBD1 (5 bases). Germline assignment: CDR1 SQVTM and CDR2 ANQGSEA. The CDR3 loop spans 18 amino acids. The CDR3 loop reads CSIDALGRVGISTDTQYF. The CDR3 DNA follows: TGCAGCATTGATGCGTTGGGCAGGGTGGGGATTAGCACAGATACGCAGTATTTT.

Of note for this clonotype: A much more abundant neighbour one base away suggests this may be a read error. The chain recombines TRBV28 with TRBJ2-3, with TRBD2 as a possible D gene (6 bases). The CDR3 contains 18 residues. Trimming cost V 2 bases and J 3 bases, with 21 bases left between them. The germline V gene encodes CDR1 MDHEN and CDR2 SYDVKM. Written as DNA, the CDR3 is TGTGCCAGCAGTTTAACAACGGGGGTCCTTACTAGAACAGATACGCAGTATTTT. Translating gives CASSLTTGVLTRTDTQYF.

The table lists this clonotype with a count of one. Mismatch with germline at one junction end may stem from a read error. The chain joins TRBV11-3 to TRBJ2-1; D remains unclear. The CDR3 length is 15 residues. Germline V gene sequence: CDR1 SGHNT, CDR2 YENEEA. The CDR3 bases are TGTTCCAGCAGCCTAGGCGTCGGTTCCTACAATGAGCAGTCCTTC. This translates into CSSSLGVGSYNEQSF.

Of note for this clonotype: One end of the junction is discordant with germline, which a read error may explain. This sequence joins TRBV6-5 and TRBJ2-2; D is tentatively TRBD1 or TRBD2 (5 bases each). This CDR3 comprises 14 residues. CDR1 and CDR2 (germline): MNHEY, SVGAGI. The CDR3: CASKGGTNTGEPFF. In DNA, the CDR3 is TGTGCCAGTAAAGGTGGGACGAACACCGGGGAGCCGTTTTTT.

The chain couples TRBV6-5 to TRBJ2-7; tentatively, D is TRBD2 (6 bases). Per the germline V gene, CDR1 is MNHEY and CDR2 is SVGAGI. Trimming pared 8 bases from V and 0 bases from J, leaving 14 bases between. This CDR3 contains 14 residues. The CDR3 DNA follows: TGTGCCAGCTCATCAACCGGGGGCTCCTACGAGCAGTACTTC. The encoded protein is CASSSTGGSYEQYF.

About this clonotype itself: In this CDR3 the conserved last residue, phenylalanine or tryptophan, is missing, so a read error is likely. This chain's CDR3 is CASSSTSRGVQQFS. CDR3 nucleotide sequence: TGTGCCAGCAGCTCGACTAGCAGGGGGGTCCAGCAGTTCTCT. The chain recombines TRBV11-3 with TRBJ2-1; perhaps D is TRBD1 or TRBD2 (7 bases each). Germline lookup yields CDR1 SGHNT and CDR2 YENEEA. Trimming cost V 4 bases and J 11 bases, with 18 bases left between them. This CDR3 has 14 amino acids.

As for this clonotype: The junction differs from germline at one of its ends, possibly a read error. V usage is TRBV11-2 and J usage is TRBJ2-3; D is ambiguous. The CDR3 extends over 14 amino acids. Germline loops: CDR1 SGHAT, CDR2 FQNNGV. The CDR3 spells CASSLAVSTDAQYF. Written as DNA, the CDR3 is TGTGCCAGCAGCTTAGCTGTGAGCACAGATGCGCAGTATTTT.

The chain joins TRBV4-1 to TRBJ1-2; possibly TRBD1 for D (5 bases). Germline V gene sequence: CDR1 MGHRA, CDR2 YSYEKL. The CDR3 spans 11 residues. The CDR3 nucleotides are TGCCCCATCGATCGGGGGTATGGCTACACCTTC. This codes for CPIDRGYGYTF.

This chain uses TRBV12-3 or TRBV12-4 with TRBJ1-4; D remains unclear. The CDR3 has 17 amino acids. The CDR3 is CSNSFSPTFATNEKLFF. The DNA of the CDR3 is TGTTCCAACAGTTTTTCACCCACTTTCGCAACTAATGAAAAACTGTTTTTT.